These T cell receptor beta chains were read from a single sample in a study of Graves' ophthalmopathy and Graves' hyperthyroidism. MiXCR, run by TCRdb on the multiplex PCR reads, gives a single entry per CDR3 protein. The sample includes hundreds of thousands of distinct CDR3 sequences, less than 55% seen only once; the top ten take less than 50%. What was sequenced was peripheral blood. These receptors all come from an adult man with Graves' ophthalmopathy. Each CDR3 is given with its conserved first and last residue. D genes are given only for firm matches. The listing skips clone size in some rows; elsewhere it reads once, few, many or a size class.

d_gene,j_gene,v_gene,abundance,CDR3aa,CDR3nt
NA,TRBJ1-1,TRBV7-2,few,CASSQVANPNTEAFF,TGTGCCAGCAGCCAGGTGGCTAACCCGAACACTGAAGCTTTCTTT
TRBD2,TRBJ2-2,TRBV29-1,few,CSVEGLAGLNTGELFF,TGCAGCGTTGAAGGACTAGCGGGACTGAACACCGGGGAGCTGTTTTTT
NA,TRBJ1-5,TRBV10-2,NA,CASSELGRNNQPQHF,TGCGCCAGCAGTGAGTTAGGTAGAAACAATCAGCCCCAGCATTTT
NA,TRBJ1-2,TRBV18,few,CASSPPEIYGYTF,TGTGCCAGCTCACCCCCGGAGATCTATGGCTACACCTTC
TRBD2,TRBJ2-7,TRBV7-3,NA,CASSPKMFGLAGGSEQYF,TGCGCCAGCAGCCCCAAGATGTTTGGACTAGCGGGAGGTAGCGAGCAGTACTTC
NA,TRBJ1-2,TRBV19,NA,CAIFSRDPYNYGYTF,TGTGCCATCTTCAGCCGGGACCCGTATAACTATGGCTACACCTTC
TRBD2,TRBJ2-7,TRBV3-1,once,CASSQVSGNEQYF,TGTGCCAGCAGCCAAGTTAGCGGGAACGAGCAGTACTTC
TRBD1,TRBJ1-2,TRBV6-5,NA,CAGTGRGNYGYTF,TGTGCCGGGACAGGGAGGGGTAACTATGGCTACACCTTC
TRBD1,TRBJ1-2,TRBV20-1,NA,CSAARDRDYGYTF,TGCAGTGCTGCCCGGGACAGGGACTATGGCTACACCTTC
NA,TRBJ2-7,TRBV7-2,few,CASSPGLQGPYEQYF,TGTGCCAGCAGCCCGGGACTCCAAGGGCCTTACGAGCAGTACTTC
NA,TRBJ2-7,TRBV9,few,CASSVGDSSYEQYF,TGTGCCAGCAGCGTAGGTGACTCTTCCTACGAGCAGTACTTC
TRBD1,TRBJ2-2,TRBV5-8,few,CASSYGQGWELFF,TGTGCCAGCAGCTACGGACAGGGCTGGGAGCTGTTTTTT
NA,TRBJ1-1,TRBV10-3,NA,CAISYGGHTEAFF,TGTGCCATCAGTTACGGCGGCCACACTGAAGCTTTCTTT
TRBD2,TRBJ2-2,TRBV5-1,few,CASSLNVGSGSRRELFF,TGCGCCAGCAGCCTGAACGTCGGTAGCGGGAGTCGTAGGGAGCTGTTTTTT
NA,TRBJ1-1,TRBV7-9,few,CASNRAGVQTEAFF,TGTGCCAGCAATCGGGCAGGAGTGCAGACTGAAGCTTTCTTT
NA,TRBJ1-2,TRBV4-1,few,CASSQGAGDGYTF,TGCGCCAGCAGCCAAGGAGCAGGGGATGGCTACACCTTC
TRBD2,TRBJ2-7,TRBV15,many,CATSRILGLGYEQYF,TGTGCCACCAGCAGGATACTCGGACTAGGCTACGAGCAGTACTTC
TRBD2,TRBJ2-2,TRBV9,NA,CASRAGDFPGELFF,TGTGCCAGCAGGGCGGGAGACTTCCCCGGGGAGCTGTTTTTT
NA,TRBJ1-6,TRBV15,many,CATSRDAEINSPLHF,TGTGCCACCAGCAGAGATGCAGAAATTAATTCACCCCTCCACTTT
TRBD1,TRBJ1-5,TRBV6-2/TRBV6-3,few,CASGSTGQNQPQHF,TGTGCCAGCGGATCGACAGGGCAAAATCAGCCCCAGCATTTT
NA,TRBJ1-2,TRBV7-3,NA,CASSLGPSNYGYTF,TGTGCCAGCAGCCTGGGACCATCTAACTATGGCTACACCTTC
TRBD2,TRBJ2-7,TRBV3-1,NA,CAAPGGRNYEQYF,TGTGCCGCACCGGGGGGGAGGAACTACGAGCAGTACTTC
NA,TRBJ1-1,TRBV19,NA,CASSMLGVVLSTEAFF,TGTGCCAGTAGTATGTTGGGGGTGGTTTTGTCCACTGAAGCTTTCTTT
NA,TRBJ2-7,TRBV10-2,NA,CVSSGVAVSYEQYF,TGCGTCAGCAGTGGGGTAGCGGTCTCCTACGAGCAGTACTTC
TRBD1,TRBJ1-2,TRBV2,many,CASRSGQYYGYTF,TGTGCCAGCAGATCGGGACAGTACTATGGCTACACCTTC
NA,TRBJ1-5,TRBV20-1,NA,CSAREGPPNQPQHF,TGCAGTGCTAGAGAGGGCCCTCCCAATCAGCCCCAGCATTTT
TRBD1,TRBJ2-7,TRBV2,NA,CASSPQGAIFEQYF,TGTGCCAGCAGTCCACAGGGGGCCATCTTCGAGCAGTACTTC
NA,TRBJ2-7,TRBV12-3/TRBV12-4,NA,CASSPTAYEQYF,TGTGCCAGCAGCCCGACAGCCTACGAGCAGTACTTC
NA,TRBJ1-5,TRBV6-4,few,CASSNLVGQPQHF,TGTGCCAGCAGTAATCTGGTCGGTCAGCCCCAGCATTTT
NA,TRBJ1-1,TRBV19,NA,CASSFPGHLNTEAFF,TGTGCCAGTTCGTTCCCGGGACATTTGAACACTGAAGCTTTCTTT
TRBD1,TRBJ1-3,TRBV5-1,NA,CASRGGPSGNTIYF,TGCGCCAGCAGAGGGGGCCCCTCTGGAAACACCATATATTTT
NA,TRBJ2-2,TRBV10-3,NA,CASTLFKNTGELFF,TGTGCCAGCACCCTGTTCAAGAACACCGGGGAGCTGTTTTTT
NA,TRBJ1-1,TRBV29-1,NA,CSTYGGTEAFF,TGCAGCACCTATGGGGGGACTGAAGCTTTCTTT
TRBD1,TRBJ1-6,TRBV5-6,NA,CASSLVGQGLDSPLHF,TGTGCCAGCAGCTTAGTTGGACAGGGACTAGATTCACCCCTCCACTTT
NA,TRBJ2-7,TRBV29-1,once,CSVVPWAAVSYEQYF,TGCAGCGTTGTCCCCTGGGCAGCGGTCTCCTACGAGCAGTACTTC
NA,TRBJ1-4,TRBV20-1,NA,CSARDLITREEKLFF,TGCAGTGCTAGAGATCTAATAACGCGGGAGGAAAAACTGTTTTTT
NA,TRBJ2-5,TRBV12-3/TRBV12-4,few,CASSFGGSSTQYF,TGTGCCAGCAGTTTCGGAGGTTCTTCGACCCAGTACTTC
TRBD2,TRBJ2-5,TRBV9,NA,CASSSRGGGQETQYF,TGTGCCAGCAGTTCCCGGGGGGGGGGCCAAGAGACCCAGTACTTC
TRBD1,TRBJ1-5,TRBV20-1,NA,CSALRQGGLETQHF,TGCAGTGCCCTCCGACAGGGAGGATTGGAGACCCAGCATTTT
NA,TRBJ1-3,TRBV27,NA,CASSFRGPGNTIYF,TGTGCCAGCAGTTTTCGGGGCCCTGGAAACACCATATATTTT
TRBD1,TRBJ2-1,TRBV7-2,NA,CASSLTTGTYNEQFF,TGTGCCAGCAGCTTAACGACAGGGACCTACAATGAGCAGTTCTTC
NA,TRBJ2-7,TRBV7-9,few,CASSQDFEAEQYF,TGTGCCAGCAGCCAGGACTTCGAGGCCGAGCAGTACTTC
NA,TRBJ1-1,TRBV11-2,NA,CASSARFGPRKDTEAFF,TGTGCCAGCAGCGCCAGATTTGGACCGAGAAAGGACACTGAAGCTTTCTTT
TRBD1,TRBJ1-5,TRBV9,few,CASSAGTGGQPQHF,TGTGCCAGCAGCGCAGGGACAGGGGGTCAGCCCCAGCATTTT
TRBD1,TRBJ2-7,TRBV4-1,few,CASSQEGQGAREQYF,TGCGCCAGCAGCCAAGAAGGACAGGGGGCGAGAGAGCAGTACTTC
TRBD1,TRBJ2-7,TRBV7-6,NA,CASSLATGQVGEQYF,TGTGCCAGCAGCTTAGCGACAGGGCAGGTTGGCGAGCAGTACTTC
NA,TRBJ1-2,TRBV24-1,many,CATSDRDRIRGYTF,TGTGCCACCAGTGACCGAGACAGGATAAGAGGCTACACCTTC
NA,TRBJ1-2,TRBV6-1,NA,CASSEFRGGGYTF,TGTGCCAGCAGTGAATTCCGAGGTGGCGGCTACACTTTC
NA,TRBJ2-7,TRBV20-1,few,CSEDRDPVYEQYF,TGCAGTGAGGACCGGGACCCTGTCTACGAGCAGTACTTC
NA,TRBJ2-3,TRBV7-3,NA,CASQKGHLDEADTQYF,TGTGCCAGCCAGAAGGGGCACTTAGACGAGGCAGATACGCAGTATTTT
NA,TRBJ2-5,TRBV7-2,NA,CASSSPQGLVETQYF,TGTGCCAGCAGCTCCCCACAGGGATTGGTAGAGACCCAGTACTTC
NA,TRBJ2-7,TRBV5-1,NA,CAGSFSAEEQYF,TGCGCCGGCAGCTTCTCCGCTGAAGAGCAGTACTTC
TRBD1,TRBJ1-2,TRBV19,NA,CASSIHTGDWNGYTF,TGTGCCAGCAGCATTCACACAGGGGATTGGAATGGCTACACCTTC